This entry is about one T cell receptor (beta chain). The entry originates in a study of T cell responses to AZD1222 COVID-19 vaccine. Some clones are missing from TCRdb's copy, which holds only in-frame ones; the method was immunoSEQ multiplex PCR. The sample shows roughly 140,000 clones, over 70% of them seen only once. Pooling was applied to second doses at about 4 or about 12 weeks. V lost 0 bases, J lost 9 bases, and 21 bases lay in between. The CDR3 extends over 17 amino acids. In germline, CDR1 is LNHNV, CDR2 YYDKDF (reference sequence). This sequence joins TRBV15 and TRBJ1-5; tentatively, D is TRBD1 (5 bases). The origin of this receptor is an adult who received the AZD1222 COVID-19 vaccine. The sample was peripheral blood, taken 28 days after the second AZD1222 dose. CDR3 nucleotides: TGTGCCACCAGCAGAGATTCTATCGCCCAAGGTACAGGGCCCCAGCATTTT. Translated: CATSRDSIAQGTGPQHF.